These 16 T cell receptor beta chains came from one sample sequenced in a study of CXCR3-negative and CXCR3-positive naive CD8 T cells. UMI-labeled 5' RACE yielded the TRB cDNA libraries. Reprocessing the 5' RACE reads, TCRdb reports a single entry for every CDR3 protein and omits DNA. The sample's table shows 100,000 to 150,000 distinct CDR3 sequences. The sequencing sample was made of naive CXCR3- CD8+ T cells from blood. As for subset: CD45RO-CCR7+CD27+CD95- naive CD8+ T cells lacking CXCR3 (TNR3-). These receptors were obtained from a human donor in good health. Some clones in this sample may be carry-over from other donors' samples.

The rearrangement links TRBV15 to TRBJ1-2. CDR1 LNHNV and CDR2 YYDKDF come from the germline V gene (reference sequence). The CDR3 is 12 amino acids. CDR3 protein: CATSTYVGSYTF.

The chain carries TRBV29-1 and TRBJ2-2; lacking DNA, the TRBD1 call made by TCRdb goes unchecked. Germline V gene data show CDR1 as SQVTM and CDR2 as ANQGSEA. The CDR3 runs to 15 residues. CDR3 region: CSVEGGRANTGELFF.

The rearrangement uses TRBV19 and TRBJ2-1; TCRdb lists TRBD1, though no DNA is available to test this call. Germline V CDR1 and CDR2: LNHDA, SQIVND (reference sequence). The CDR3 spans 13 residues. The CDR3 sequence: CASGTGGYNEQFF.

The CDR3 here is CASSSDLTGELFF. The genes are TRBV28 and TRBJ2-2. The germline gives CDR1 MDHEN, CDR2 SYDVKM. CDR3 size: 13 residues.

V is TRBV6-6 and J is TRBJ2-3; TCRdb calls TRBD1, which cannot be checked without DNA. Germline loops: CDR1 MNHNY, CDR2 SVGAGI (reference sequence). CDR3 length: 18 residues. CDR3 region: CASSYPGTGETSTDTQYF.

The chain recombines TRBV5-1 with TRBJ1-1; the D gene TCRdb calls, TRBD1, cannot be checked with no DNA. Germline assignment: CDR1 SGHRS and CDR2 YFSETQ. The CDR3 contains 15 residues. CDR3 sequence: CASSSSFPLNTEAFF.

The V call is TRBV19, the J call TRBJ2-2; there is no DNA to check the TCRdb D call of TRBD1. Germline CDR1 and CDR2: LNHDA and SQIVND (reference sequence). CDR3 size: 15 residues. The CDR3 protein is CASSISGGSTGELFF. Variable domain in full (rest from reference TRBV19 and TRBJ2-2): DGGITQSPKYLFRKEGQNVTLSCEQNLNHDAMYWYRQDPGQGLRLIYYSQIVNDFQKGDIAEGYSVSREKKESFPLTVTSAQKNPTAFYLCASSISGGSTGELFFGEGSRLTVL.

The chain employs TRBV28 and TRBJ2-3; as DNA is missing, the TRBD2 call by TCRdb cannot be tested. The CDR3 has 16 amino acids. Looked up from germline, CDR1 is MDHEN and CDR2 is SYDVKM. CDR3 in amino acids: CASSPLYPSGSQTQYF.

The chain recombines TRBV13 with TRBJ2-1; TCRdb lists TRBD1, though no DNA is available to test this call. The germline CDR1 and CDR2 sequences are PRHDT and FYEKMQ (reference sequence). The CDR3 loop spans 15 amino acids. This CDR3 is CASSQDISSYNEQFF.

The V call is TRBV29-1, the J call TRBJ2-7. This CDR3 has 12 residues. Germline V lookup: CDR1 SQVTM, CDR2 ANQGSEA. Here the CDR3 reads CSVGWSMYEQYF.

The chain recombines TRBV28 with TRBJ2-1; TCRdb gives TRBD2 as the D gene, but with no DNA this cannot be confirmed. CDR1 is MDHEN and CDR2 is SYDVKM in the germline V gene. The CDR3 consists of 17 residues. The CDR3 sequence: CASSLWGLAGGPNEQFF.

The V gene is TRBV29-1, the J gene TRBJ2-7; TCRdb selects TRBD1, and the lack of DNA leaves this call unchecked. In germline, CDR1 is SQVTM, CDR2 ANQGSEA. The CDR3 has 13 residues. CDR3: CSVGGSGAYEQYF.

The rearrangement links TRBV6-2 or TRBV6-3 to TRBJ1-2. The CDR3 covers 13 residues. Germline loops: CDR1 MNHEY, CDR2 SVGEGT. The CDR3 reads CASREGFNYGYTF.

CDR3 sequence: CSVADASNYGYTF. The chain carries TRBV29-1 and TRBJ1-2. The germline CDR1 and CDR2 sequences are SQVTM and ANQGSEA. The CDR3 covers 13 residues.

V and J are TRBV9 and TRBJ2-7; TCRdb reports TRBD2, a call that lacks DNA to check it against. Germline loops: CDR1 SGDLS, CDR2 YYNGEE. The length of the CDR3 is 15 residues. The CDR3 spells CASSLGGGGPDEQYF.

The chain's CDR3 is CASREGGGSYNEQFF. The chain is built from TRBV19 and TRBJ2-1; the TCRdb D gene call, TRBD2, has no DNA to confirm it. Germline-derived CDR1 and CDR2 are LNHDA and SQIVND (reference sequence). This CDR3 is 15 amino acids long.